The 16 T cell receptor beta chains listed next were all sequenced from one sample in a study of OX40 agonist ivuxolimab in advanced cancers. Clones were read by immunoSEQ multiplex PCR, and TCRdb kept only the in-frame ones, dropping some. The table shows about 80,000 clones, with about 90% occurring only once. The sequenced sample was CD4+ or CD8+ T cells sorted from blood, obtained in a trial of the OX40 agonist ivuxolimab. The origin of the receptors is an adult with an advanced solid tumor such as melanoma, head and neck, liver or kidney cancer.

The chain uses TRBV11-2 and TRBJ2-1; tentatively, D is TRBD1 (6 bases). Germline CDR1 reads SGHAT; CDR2 reads FQNNGV. CDR3 length equals 11 residues. V was pared by 6 bases and J by 10 bases, with 10 bases between. The CDR3, as DNA: TGTGCCAGCAGTCCAGGGGTCGAGCAGTTCTTC. It codes for CASSPGVEQFF.

This clone was detected once. V is TRBV6-6 and J is TRBJ2-5; D ambiguous. This CDR3 has 13 amino acids. Trimming pared 2 bases from V and 5 bases from J, leaving 9 bases between. Per germline, CDR1 MNHNY and CDR2 SVGAGI (reference sequence). CDR3 residues: CASSYRLLETQYF. The CDR3 DNA reads TGTGCCAGCAGTTACAGGCTACTGGAGACCCAGTACTTC.

This clone occurred once. This rearrangement joins TRBV5-4 to TRBJ2-5, with TRBD1 matching 8 bases. TRBJ2-7 explains the end of the DNA better; the J call may be wrong. The CDR3 has 14 residues. CDR1 is SGHNT and CDR2 is YYREEE in the germline V gene (reference sequence). DNA for the CDR3: TGTGCCAGCAGCTTGGTAGACAGGGGAGACGAGCAGTACTTC. Translated: CASSLVDRGDEQYF.

In this sample, this clone turned up once. The V gene is TRBV7-2, the J gene TRBJ2-6; D is ambiguous. With 5 bases removed from V and 0 bases from J, the gap between germline ends came to 11 bases. Germline-derived CDR1 and CDR2 are SGHTA and FQGNSA. This CDR3 is built from 16 residues. In DNA, the CDR3 is TGTGCCAGCAGCCCCCAGTCGGGCTCTGGGGCCAACGTCCTGACTTTC. Translation: CASSPQSGSGANVLTF. The variable domain in full, with the rest retrieved from reference TRBV7-2 and TRBJ2-6, is GAGVSQSPSNKVTEKGKDVELRCDPISGHTALYWYRQSLGQGLEFLIYFQGNSAPDKSGLPSDRFSAERTGGSVSTLTIQRTQQEDSAVYLCASSPQSGSGANVLTFGAGSRLTVL.

The chain combines TRBV10-3 with TRBJ2-2; D possibly corresponds to TRBD1 (6 bases). The ends were cut back, 11 bases at V and 5 bases at J, with 15 bases in the middle. Germline-derived CDR1 and CDR2 are ENHRY and SYGVKD. The CDR3 length is 13 residues. In nucleotides, the CDR3 is TGTGCCGTAACAGGGACAATAACCGGGGAGCTGTTTTTT. Protein: CAVTGTITGELFF.

V is TRBV29-1 and J is TRBJ1-1; D gene ambiguous. CDR1 SQVTM and CDR2 ANQGSEA come from the germline V gene. The CDR3 covers 12 residues. Trimming pared 6 bases from V and 8 bases from J, leaving 16 bases between. In nucleotides, the CDR3 is TGCAGCGTCCTAAGTCCACGAAGAGAAGCTTTCTTT. Amino acids: CSVLSPRREAFF.

With respect to this clone: The junction departs from germline at one end; a sequencing error may be responsible. The chain is built from TRBV28 and TRBJ1-1; D not resolved. CDR3 length: 15 amino acids. Germline V gene lookup returns CDR1 MDHEN and CDR2 SYDVKM. Here the CDR3 DNA reads TGTGTCAGCGGACGGGGTGACGGTAGATTCACTGAAGCTTTCTTT. This translates into CVSGRGDGRFTEAFF.

The J gene is TRBJ2-1, the V gene TRBV6-6; a weak D match, TRBD1 (6 bases). Germline assignment: CDR1 MNHNY and CDR2 SVGAGI (reference sequence). CDR3 size: 11 residues. V was pared by 7 bases and J by 7 bases, with 8 bases between. The DNA for the CDR3 is TGTGCCAGCATTGGACAGAATGAGCAGTTCTTC. It encodes CASIGQNEQFF.

The chain couples TRBV19 to TRBJ2-5; a weak D match, TRBD1 (5 bases). The germline V and J ends were trimmed by 3 bases and 5 bases, with 16 bases remaining between them. The CDR3 sequence is 15 residues long. In germline, CDR1 is LNHDA, CDR2 SQIVND (reference sequence). The CDR3 DNA reads as TGTGCCAGTAGTATTTCCTTGACAGAGTGGGAGACCCAGTACTTC. Protein product: CASSISLTEWETQYF.

The rearrangement links TRBV5-4 to TRBJ2-2, with D perhaps TRBD2 (7 bases). Germline lookup yields CDR1 SGHNT and CDR2 YYREEE (reference sequence). V was trimmed by 2 bases and J by 7 bases, leaving 12 bases between them. The CDR3 covers 14 residues. CDR3 region: CASSFGGRDGELFF. The CDR3 DNA reads TGTGCCAGCAGCTTCGGGGGGCGAGACGGGGAGCTGTTTTTT.

J is TRBJ2-7 and V is TRBV10-2; possibly TRBD2 for D (5 bases). Germline V gives CDR1 WSHSY, CDR2 SAAADI. Trimming shortened V by 6 bases and J by 5 bases, and 17 bases separated the two germline ends. The CDR3 has 14 amino acids. CDR3 sequence (DNA): TGCGCCAGCAGACCTCCGGGAAGAGGCAACGAGCAGTACTTC. It translates to CASRPPGRGNEQYF.

Here the CDR3 DNA reads TGTGCCAGCAGCTTGGACCCCGGGACAGGGAGGCACTATGGCTACACCTTC. This gives the protein CASSLDPGTGRHYGYTF. The chain carries TRBV7-2 and TRBJ1-2, with TRBD1 matching over 9 bases. V lost 3 bases to trimming and J lost 3 bases; unmatched junction nucleotides: 11. Germline loops: CDR1 SGHTA, CDR2 FQGNSA. The CDR3 is made up of 17 amino acids.

The chain is built from TRBV6-6 and TRBJ2-7, with D uncertain. Germline CDR1 is MNHNY and CDR2 is SVGAGI (reference sequence). The V end was cut by 5 bases, the J end by 2 bases, with 13 bases between. This CDR3 comprises 14 residues. This chain's CDR3 is CASSPSRPPYEQYF. CDR3 DNA sequence: TGTGCCAGCAGTCCCAGTCGTCCTCCCTACGAGCAGTACTTC.

The V and J genes are TRBV29-1 and TRBJ2-5, with a possible D match to TRBD1 (5 bases). Germline V gene lookup returns CDR1 SQVTM and CDR2 ANQGSEA. V was pared by 5 bases and J by 1 base, with 8 bases between. This CDR3 spans 12 amino acids. The CDR3 coding sequence is TGCAGCGTTAACACAGGCCAAGAGACCCAGTACTTC. Its protein is CSVNTGQETQYF.

This clone has a single count. The chain links TRBV2 to TRBJ2-1; no clear D gene. This CDR3 has 15 residues. From germline, CDR1 is SNHLY and CDR2 FYNNEI. V was trimmed by 1 base and J by 0 bases, leaving 7 bases between them. The CDR3 bases are TGTGCCAGCAGTGAAGGGCGGAACTCCTACAATGAGCAGTTCTTC. This codes for CASSEGRNSYNEQFF.

This sequence joins TRBV5-1 and TRBJ2-1; D call uncertain. The CDR3 covers 14 residues. Trimming shortened V by 0 bases and J by 3 bases, and 7 bases separated the two germline ends. The V gene's germline CDR1 is SGHRS and CDR2 YFSETQ. The CDR3 spells CASSLGLLYNEQFF. The CDR3, as DNA: TGCGCCAGCAGCTTGGGCCTACTCTACAATGAGCAGTTCTTC.